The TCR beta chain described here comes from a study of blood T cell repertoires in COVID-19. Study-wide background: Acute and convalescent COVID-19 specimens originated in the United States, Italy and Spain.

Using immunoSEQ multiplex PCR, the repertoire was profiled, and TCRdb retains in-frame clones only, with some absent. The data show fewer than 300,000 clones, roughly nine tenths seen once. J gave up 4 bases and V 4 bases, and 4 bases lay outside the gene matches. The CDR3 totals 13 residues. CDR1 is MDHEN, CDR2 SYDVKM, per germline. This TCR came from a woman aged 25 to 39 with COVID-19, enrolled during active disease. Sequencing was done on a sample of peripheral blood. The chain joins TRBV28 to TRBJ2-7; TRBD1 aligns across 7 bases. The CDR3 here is CASSSGGEYEQYF. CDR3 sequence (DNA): TGTGCCAGCAGTTCAGGGGGTGAATACGAGCAGTACTTC.